This entry describes one T cell receptor beta chain. Its binding antigen is unknown. Library construction relied on the immunoSEQ multiplex PCR assay. For the multiplex PCR, a mixture combining 60 forward primers for TCR Vbeta segments and 13 reverse primers for TCR Jbeta segments was used. Amplification of the CDR3 region of rearranged TCR beta genes was performed with a multiplex PCR assay on genomic DNA. The amplified TCR beta libraries were sequenced on the Illumina HiSeq System as 87-base-pair reads. Under the source paper's analysis protocol: Across the roughly 700 repertoires, a later analysis counted 80 million or so unique TCR beta chains, about 10 million of which were shared by at least two donors. Raw reads were error-corrected and collapsed into unique sequences with a nearest-neighbor algorithm that merged closely related sequences to remove PCR and sequencing errors. V, D and J gene segments were assigned by aligning CDR3 sequences to IMGT reference sequences. For a sequence to be retained, a match of at least six nucleotides was required to both a V gene segment and a J gene segment. A rearrangement counted as productive if the CDR3 had no stop codons and remained in frame with V and J, and every other rearrangement counted as non-productive. CDR3 was defined according to IMGT convention as the region running from the second conserved V-encoded cysteine to the conserved J-encoded phenylalanine. The earlier analysis of about 620 of the donors excluded sequences that lacked an unambiguous match to a single V gene segment. In an earlier analysis of some 590 of the donors, a V segment was called functional when productive rearrangements were above 56.7%, and segregating when the standard deviation between donors exceeded 5%. A statistical classification framework was built for diagnosing cytomegalovirus status from the catalog of TCR beta chain sequences. V and J gene assignment, in a later analysis, came from comparing TCR nucleotide sequences with IMGT/GENE-DB human TR gene sequences. The TCRdist pipeline was used in a later analysis to assign CDR3 sequences and most-parsimonious VDJ recombination scenarios. In a later analysis, each TCR beta chain was defined by its CDR3 amino acid sequence together with its V-gene family, and reads lacking a unique V-gene family were excluded. A later analysis removed 500 to 600 highly shared, low-generation-probability nucleotide sequences to deal with suspected cross-contamination and a sequencing artifact. For each public chain, a later analysis derived a clonal expansion index from normalized ranks of inferred template counts within each repertoire. In a later analysis, generation probabilities were computed with a VDJ recombination model fitted to out-of-frame rearrangements, and the resulting probabilities were checked against IGoR. In a later analysis, TCR-TCR, TCR-HLA and TCR-CMV co-occurrence was scored with hypergeometric tests, and a repertoire-size bias correction was applied to TCR pairs. A later analysis estimated false discovery rates by permuting HLA or CMV assignments 20 times. In a later analysis, co-occurring TCRs were grouped using DBSCAN, and TCRdist sequence similarity was added for clustering within HLA-allele-positive subsets. Repertoires with fewer than 30,000 or more than 120,000 public chains, plus five repertoires with anomalous nucleotide sharing, were excluded from co-occurrence clustering. This is the immuneACCESS table as TCRdb keeps it, with only in-frame sequences that have V and J called. A part of the clones is gone; compared with another copy, unresolved V genes explain less than half, and the rest is unexplained. V, J and clone size derive from that table, while D and trimming were established from the DNA sequence. The sample's clone listing holds about 210,000 clones. Around 0.95% of the sample is taken by the ten largest.

The source of the sample is a study of cytomegalovirus exposure and HLA in healthy donors (dated by TCRdb to about 2017). For the study in its entirety: According to an earlier analysis of 587 of the donors, about 179 million T cells yielded approximately 120 million unique TCR beta sequences and about 300 Gb of sequence data. Among about 390 genotyped donors of the cohort, an average of 235,054 unique TCR beta nucleotide sequences were sequenced per donor, around 18% of them non-productive. The number of donors typed differed by locus, with 629-630 for A, B, C, DRB1 and DQB1, around 560 for DQA1, 606 for DPA1, and some 470 for DPB1. Rather than drawing on any new phenotypic data, the later analysis identified candidate immune exposures from TCR beta sequences and the way those sequences occurred across donors. Genome-wide SNP genotypes for about 65% of the roughly 670 donors were used in a later genetic analysis, which treated that subset as a discovery cohort. Donor age, sex, ethnicity and CMV serostatus were collected together with the repertoire data. All discovery cohort repertoires had been generated on a single sequencing platform. Because of strong linkage in the cohort, roughly 5 DR-DQ haplotypes were treated as single units for association and clustering. Along with the 666-subject first cohort, a separate validation cohort of over 90 different subjects was used. The study combined high-throughput TCR immunosequencing, statistical association of individual TCRs with disease status, and machine learning to predict cytomegalovirus infection status. The study was designed to test whether signatures of past pathogen exposure could be identified by cataloging public T cell receptors. To decide whether each TCR beta V gene segment behaved as functional or pseudogenic, an earlier analysis of some 540 of the donors relied on high-throughput TCR beta sequencing. Of the roughly 400 genotyped donors, 65% to 90% were placed in the genetic ancestry cluster associated with self-reported Caucasian donors. A later analysis re-examined previously published TCR beta repertoires from 610 or so donors and added high-resolution HLA genotyping to investigate patterns of TCR occurrence. About 300 gigabases of sequencing data and around 90 million unique TCR sequences made up an early release that covered several hundred HLA-typed donors. HLA typing included class I and class II loci at four-digit resolution. Using immunosequencing, the study profiled T cell repertoires from about 610 subjects and related those repertoires to cytomegalovirus serostatus. General findings and caveats noted by the study authors: At a false discovery rate of 0.05, a later analysis linked 15,000 to 20,000 TCR beta sequences to specific HLA alleles. Assigning TCR associations to individual alleles was difficult when HLA alleles, especially DR and DQ, strongly co-occurred. A group of highly shared sequence variants was considered likely to be a technical artifact of the sequencing pipeline. In a later analysis, HLA-associated TCR beta chains showed more clonal expansion and lower generation probabilities than non-associated chains that were equally common. A further reported finding was that TCR beta sequences accurately predicted the HLA-A and HLA-B alleles for most subjects in the first cohort. Broadly in line with IMGT annotations, most TCR beta V segments showed up in productive rearrangements about 87% or about 30% of the time in an earlier analysis of about 500 of the donors. In a later genetic analysis, fewer N-insertions in productive TCRs were reported among donors in an Asian-associated ancestry cluster than the approximately 670-donor mean. CMV serostatus was the only immune exposure information available for the cohort. According to the authors, the approach could potentially be generalized to other disease states and immunological phenotypes. The presence/absence analyses assumed that sequencing depth was roughly uniform across donors, and that assumption may not be true. In this cohort, only TCR beta chains were sequenced, and detectable features were limited by the absence of alpha or paired-chain data. The earlier analysis of around 600 of the donors excluded approximately 15 rarely observed V segments, including chromosome 9 orphons, because counts were too low. The classifier was reported to diagnose cytomegalovirus status with high specificity and sensitivity in both the original and validation cohorts. Several of the top co-occurrence clusters appeared to be linked to parvovirus B19, influenza, CMV and Epstein-Barr virus, according to a later analysis. While some public TCRs were present in many individuals, most TCR sequences turned up only very rarely across donors. A later analysis found that TCR association rates varied across HLA loci, with DRB1 alleles showing the most associated TCRs and HLA-C alleles the fewest. In a later analysis, most CMV-associated TCR beta chains were found to appear HLA-restricted, with HLA associations seemingly driven largely by CMV exposure. Three of the identified cytomegalovirus-associated TCR beta chains were confirmed in vitro to be specific for cytomegalovirus antigens. In a later genetic analysis, a missense DCLRE1C variant was associated with V-gene and J-gene trimming of TCR beta chains, and the association was replicated in an independent cohort. The study listed 150 to 200 TCR beta chains as associated with cytomegalovirus. The 87-base-pair reads could not distinguish some IMGT-functional V segments, including TRBV6-2 and TRBV6-3, so those segments were excluded. Linkage disequilibrium might explain the correlated functional status among segregating V segments, but an unknown experimental factor could not be ruled out. Because HLA typing was unavailable for some donors at each locus, only the typed subset was used in association tests.

V is trimmed back by 8 bases and J by 4 bases, and the junction contains 8 bases that no gene match accounts for. CDR1 ENHRY and CDR2 SYGVKD were looked up in the germline V gene. Measured from the cysteine to the phenylalanine, the CDR3 is 15 residues long. Only CDR3 DNA remains: 45 bases, in frame from the first base. The cohort comprised around 700 healthy bone marrow donors. All cohort members were sampled while nominally healthy, although unrecorded immune exposures were likely present. The donor tested CMV seropositive, placing the donor among the approximately 290 seropositive members of the cohort. Every donor gave a peripheral blood sample, and the peripheral blood mononuclear cells from that sample were used for TCR beta sequencing. The Qiagen DNeasy Blood Extraction Kit was used to extract genomic DNA from the blood cell samples.

The chain links TRBV10-3 with TRBJ1-5, with 10 middle bases fitting TRBD1. Sequencing input: PBMCs. The clonotype was recovered from a woman in her twenties or thirties in good health and CMV-seropositive. The CDR3 sequence is CAIQGTGDANQPQHF. The DNA is as follows: TGTGCCATCCAGGGGACAGGGGATGCGAATCAGCCCCAGCATTTT.